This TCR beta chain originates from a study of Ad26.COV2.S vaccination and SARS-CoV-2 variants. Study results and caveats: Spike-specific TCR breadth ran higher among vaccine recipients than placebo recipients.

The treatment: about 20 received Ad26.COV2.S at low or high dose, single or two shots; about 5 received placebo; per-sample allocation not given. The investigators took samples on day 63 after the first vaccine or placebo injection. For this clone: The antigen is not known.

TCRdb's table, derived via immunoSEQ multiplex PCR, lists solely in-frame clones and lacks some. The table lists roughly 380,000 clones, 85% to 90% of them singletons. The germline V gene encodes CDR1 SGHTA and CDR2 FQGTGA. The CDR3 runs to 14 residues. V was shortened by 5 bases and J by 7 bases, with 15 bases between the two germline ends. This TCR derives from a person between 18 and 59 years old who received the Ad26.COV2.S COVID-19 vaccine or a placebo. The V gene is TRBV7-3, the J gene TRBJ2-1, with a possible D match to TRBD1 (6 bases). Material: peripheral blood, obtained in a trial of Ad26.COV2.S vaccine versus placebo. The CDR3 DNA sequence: TGTGCCAGCAGCCCAGGGGCCCCAATGAATGAGCAGTTCTTC. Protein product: CASSPGAPMNEQFF.